Below are 5 T cell receptor beta chains sequenced from a single sample in a study of control samples from healthy donors and cancer patients. This table comes from immunoSEQ multiplex PCR, and its TCRdb copy is limited to in-frame clones, with some not included. The repertoire holds 100,000 to 150,000 clones, with less than 90% as singletons. The sample comprised blood. These receptor sequences come from a man aged 18 to 29 in good health.

CDR3 sequence: CASSLAVFGISFYEQYF. In nucleotides, the CDR3 is TGTGCCAGCAGCTTGGCCGTCTTCGGGATTTCGTTTTACGAGCAGTACTTC. The chain has TRBV5-6 and TRBJ2-7; maybe TRBD2 (5 bases). Deletions cut 0 bases from V and 4 bases from J, with 20 bases between. The germline V gene encodes CDR1 SGHDT and CDR2 YYEEEE. The CDR3 loop spans 17 amino acids.

The chain has TRBV12-1 and TRBJ2-6; the table assigns TRBD2, which was not confirmed against the DNA. TRBV12-1 is termed a pseudogene. This CDR3 has 19 residues. The CDR3 here is CASSAPPSGRTSGANVLTF. As DNA, the CDR3 is TGTGCCAGCAGCGCCCCCCCTAGCGGGAGGACCTCTGGGGCCAACGTCCTGACTTTC.

The chain joins TRBV7-2 to TRBJ1-4; 10 bases are shared with TRBD1. Trimming at V came to 1 base and at J to 3 bases, leaving 8 bases not matched to a gene. The CDR3 sequence is 18 residues long. CDR1 and CDR2 (germline): SGHTA, FQGNSA. The CDR3 region is CASSLGGTGATANEKLFF. CDR3 nucleotide sequence: TGTGCCAGCAGCTTAGGGGGGACAGGGGCGACAGCTAATGAAAAACTGTTTTTT.

The sample holds a few counts of this clone. This sequence joins TRBV2 and TRBJ1-2, with TRBD1 as a possible D gene (5 bases). Trimming removed 3 bases from V and 8 bases from J, with 16 bases in between. This CDR3 spans 14 amino acids. Germline CDR1 reads SNHLY; CDR2 reads FYNNEI. DNA for the CDR3: TGTGCCAGCAGTGAGGCGAAACCGAGGGGAGGCTACACCTTC. Translating gives CASSEAKPRGGYTF.

This chain joins TRBV7-9 and TRBJ2-3; D not resolved. The CDR3 has 14 residues. The V end was cut by 5 bases, the J end by 0 bases, with 9 bases between. CDR1 and CDR2 from the germline V gene are SEHNR and FQNEAQ (reference sequence). The CDR3 reads CASSRSFSTDTQYF. The CDR3 bases are TGTGCCAGCAGCAGAAGCTTTAGCACAGATACGCAGTATTTT.